The 25 T cell receptor beta chains listed next were all sequenced from one sample in a study of T-cell reconstitution after alpha-beta-depleted transplantation in children. Construction of the TCRbeta library involved unique molecular identifiers. Each CDR3 protein is one row after TCRdb ran MiXCR on the PCR reads. This table holds 600,000 to 800,000 distinct CDR3 sequences, about an eighth found once. The source was PBMCs, collected before TCRalphabeta/CD19-depleted stem cell transplant. Source of these receptors: a girl aged 2-10 years with congenital amegakaryocytic thrombocytopenia, due to receive a stem cell transplant.

The chain joins TRBV5-1 to TRBJ2-5; 9 nucleotides match TRBD2. V lost 3 bases to trimming and J lost 3 bases; unmatched junction nucleotides: 15. Germline V gives CDR1 SGHRS, CDR2 YFSETQ. This CDR3 is 18 amino acids long. Here the CDR3 reads CASSYPSSGKEQEETQYF. Written as DNA, the CDR3 is TGCGCCAGCAGCTACCCCTCTAGCGGGAAAGAGCAAGAAGAGACCCAGTACTTC.

This clonotype was found many times. CDR3 bases: TGCGCCAGCAGACCTATAGAAGCGGGGGGCACAGATACGCAGTATTTT. Translation: CASRPIEAGGTDTQYF. V and J are TRBV5-1 and TRBJ2-3; TRBD2 agrees at 8 bases. The germline gives CDR1 SGHRS, CDR2 YFSETQ. The length of the CDR3 is 16 residues. With 5 bases clipped from V and 1 base from J, the junction kept 9 bases outside the gene matches.

The chain combines TRBV7-2 with TRBJ2-7, with 7 nucleotides matching TRBD1. The V and J ends lost 4 bases and 3 bases, in that order; junction bases with no gene match: 12. The CDR3 covers 16 residues. Germline loops: CDR1 SGHTA, CDR2 FQGNSA. CDR3 nucleotide sequence: TGTGCCAGCAGCTACGTAGGCACTCGACAGGGCTACGAGCAGTACTTC. Its translation: CASSYVGTRQGYEQYF. Using reference TRBV7-2 and TRBJ2-7 for the parts outside the CDR3, the full variable domain is GAGVSQSPSNKVTEKGKDVELRCDPISGHTALYWYRQSLGQGLEFLIYFQGNSAPDKSGLPSDRFSAERTGGSVSTLTIQRTQQEDSAVYLCASSYVGTRQGYEQYFGPGTRLTVT.

The rearrangement joins TRBV29-1 to TRBJ2-5, with D perhaps TRBD2 (6 bases). Germline CDR1 SQVTM, CDR2 ANQGSEA. The CDR3 is 15 residues long. Between the trimmed V and J ends, which lost 6 bases and 3 bases, there was a span of 20 bases. The CDR3 is CSVRPWGDFKETQYF. The CDR3 DNA reads as TGCAGCGTGCGCCCATGGGGGGACTTCAAAGAGACCCAGTACTTC.

This clonotype was recorded at least ten times. This chain connects TRBV28 to TRBJ2-7; no clear D. The germline V gene encodes CDR1 MDHEN and CDR2 SYDVKM. V gave up 8 bases and J gave up 5 bases, with 10 bases separating them. CDR3 size: 11 residues. The CDR3 sequence: CASALFDEQYF. The CDR3 DNA reads as TGTGCCAGCGCCTTGTTCGACGAGCAGTACTTC. Based on the CDR3 plus reference TRBV28 and TRBJ2-7, the full variable domain is DVKVTQSSRYLVKRTGEKVFLECVQDMDHENMFWYRQDPGLGLRLIYFSYDVKMKEKGDIPEGYSVSREKKERFSLILESASTNQTSMYLCASALFDEQYFGPGTRLTVT.

The chain couples TRBV20-1 to TRBJ2-7, with 9 bases identical to TRBD2. The CDR3 has 14 amino acids. J lost 2 bases, V lost 3 bases, and 5 bases had no gene match. Germline CDR1 is DFQATT and CDR2 is SNEGSKA (reference sequence). The CDR3 coding sequence is TGCAGTGCTAGCAGCCTAGCGGGGACCTACGAGCAGTACTTC. Encoded protein: CSASSLAGTYEQYF.

V and J are TRBV7-9 and TRBJ1-6, with unresolved D. The CDR3 length is 16 residues. The germline V gene encodes CDR1 SEHNR and CDR2 FQNEAQ (reference sequence). V was trimmed by 2 bases and J by 6 bases, leaving 14 bases between them. CDR3 residues: CASSLWAKGRNSPLHF. The CDR3 nucleotides read TGTGCCAGCAGCTTATGGGCGAAAGGTCGTAATTCACCCCTCCACTTT.

The chain employs TRBV7-9 and TRBJ2-2; D gene ambiguous. CDR1 is SEHNR and CDR2 is FQNEAQ in the germline V gene (reference sequence). This CDR3 is 12 amino acids long. Trimming cost V 2 bases and J 7 bases, with 5 bases left between them. The CDR3 nucleotides are TGTGCCAGCAGCTTACCTCTCGGGGAGCTGTTTTTT. It yields the protein CASSLPLGELFF.

The chain carries TRBV11-2 and TRBJ2-5, with 8 bases lining up with TRBD2. The CDR3 loop spans 17 amino acids. Germline trimming cut 1 base from V and 0 bases from J; bases unmatched to any gene: 7. Germline assignment: CDR1 SGHAT and CDR2 FQNNGV. The CDR3, as DNA: TGTGCCAGCAGCTTAGTTTTGGCTAGCGGGTACCAAGAGACCCAGTACTTC. Translating gives CASSLVLASGYQETQYF.

This clonotype has at least ten counts. The chain recombines TRBV24-1 with TRBJ2-3; D not resolved. V dropped 4 bases and J dropped 0 bases, with 4 bases sitting between them. The CDR3 loop spans 13 amino acids. Germline V CDR1 and CDR2: KGHDR, SFDVKD. CDR3 sequence reads: CATSELSTDTQYF. In nucleotides, the CDR3 is TGTGCCACCAGTGAATTAAGCACAGATACGCAGTATTTT.

The chain links TRBV6-1 to TRBJ2-3; 8 positions agree with TRBD1. After removal of 7 bases from V and 2 bases from J, the junction contained 5 bases not matched to a gene. The CDR3 extends over 14 amino acids. From germline, CDR1 is MNHNS and CDR2 SASEGT. As DNA, the CDR3 is TGTGCCAGCAATCCGGGACAGGCCACAGATACGCAGTATTTT. The encoded protein is CASNPGQATDTQYF.

The chain uses TRBV7-9 and TRBJ2-1; perhaps TRBD2 as D (5 bases). Germline CDR1 reads SEHNR; CDR2 reads FQNEAQ (reference sequence). V lost 4 bases and J lost 10, with 17 bases in between. This CDR3 has 14 amino acids. The CDR3 here is CASSSGSTRGEQFF. CDR3 nucleotide sequence: TGTGCCAGCAGCTCCGGGTCGACGAGAGGGGAGCAGTTCTTC.

This clonotype was detected many times. This chain connects TRBV29-1 to TRBJ2-3; 8 bases line up with TRBD2. The CDR3 contains 17 residues. Germline V CDR1 and CDR2: SQVTM, ANQGSEA. After removal of 2 bases from V and 2 bases from J, the junction contained 12 bases not matched to a gene. Here the CDR3 DNA reads TGCAGCGTTGAATTTCTGTTGGCGGGAGGTAACACAGATACGCAGTATTTT. Its translation: CSVEFLLAGGNTDTQYF.

This clonotype has a count of ten or more. This chain links TRBV5-1 with TRBJ2-7, with 9 nucleotides matching TRBD2. The CDR3 has 15 residues. Unmatched junction bases numbered 6, after V lost 0 bases and J lost 5 bases. Germline values: CDR1 SGHRS, CDR2 YFSETQ. CDR3 region: CASSLGSGSYDEQYF. The CDR3 DNA is TGCGCCAGCAGCTTGGGTAGCGGGAGTTACGACGAGCAGTACTTC. The full variable domain, with the rest looked up from reference TRBV5-1 and TRBJ2-7, is KAGVTQTPRYLIKTRGQQVTLSCSPISGHRSVSWYQQTPGQGLQFLFEYFSETQRNKGNFPGRFSGRQFSNSRSEMNVSTLELGDSALYLCASSLGSGSYDEQYFGPGTRLTVT.

Only a few counts were recorded for this clonotype. The chain couples TRBV28 to TRBJ2-1; TRBD2 agrees at 11 bases. Germline CDR1 MDHEN, CDR2 SYDVKM. The CDR3 consists of 17 residues. The V gene end was trimmed by 5 bases and the J gene end by 5 bases; junction bases not matched to a gene: 11. CDR3 protein: CASSAPPPTSGNNEQFF. As DNA, the CDR3 is TGTGCCAGCAGTGCCCCTCCGCCGACTAGCGGGAACAATGAGCAGTTCTTC.

This clonotype was observed many times. This chain's CDR3 is CASRESSYNEQFF. In DNA form, the CDR3 reads TGTGCCAGCAGGGAGAGCTCCTACAATGAGCAGTTCTTC. The chain carries TRBV12-3 or TRBV12-4 and TRBJ2-1; D unresolved. The CDR3 totals 13 residues. Deletions cut 6 bases from V and 0 bases from J, with 6 bases between.

This clonotype was seen at least ten times. This rearrangement joins TRBV5-1 to TRBJ2-1; tentative D call: TRBD2 (5 bases). Trimming removed 0 bases from V and 0 bases from J, with 13 bases in between. Germline values: CDR1 SGHRS, CDR2 YFSETQ. The CDR3 consists of 17 residues. The CDR3 coding sequence is TGCGCCAGCAGCTTGGCCTCGGGGTTTAGCTCCTACAATGAGCAGTTCTTC. Amino acid sequence: CASSLASGFSSYNEQFF.

This clonotype was counted ten times or more. The V call is TRBV20-1, the J call TRBJ2-2, with TRBD2 matching over 9 bases. Trimming removed 4 bases from V and 6 bases from J; junction bases left unmatched: 12. CDR3 size: 16 residues. Germline-derived CDR1 and CDR2 are DFQATT and SNEGSKA (reference sequence). This CDR3 is CSATRGSGSYAGELFF. CDR3 nucleotide sequence: TGCAGTGCTACCCGGGGTAGCGGGAGTTATGCCGGGGAGCTGTTTTTT.

At least ten counts were recorded for this clonotype. The chain is built from TRBV5-1 and TRBJ2-1; no firm D call. The CDR3 length is 17 residues. CDR1 and CDR2 (germline): SGHRS, YFSETQ. V was clipped by 0 bases and J by 2 bases, with 15 bases between them. CDR3 region: CASSLVVSRRTYNEQFF. DNA for the CDR3: TGCGCCAGCAGCTTGGTGGTTTCGCGTAGAACCTACAATGAGCAGTTCTTC.

There are a few counts of this clonotype. This rearrangement joins TRBV20-1 to TRBJ2-1; TRBD1 might be the D (6 bases). Germline CDR1 reads DFQATT; CDR2 reads SNEGSKA (reference sequence). V was cut by 5 bases and J by 4 bases, with 15 bases left in between. The CDR3 is 14 amino acids. The CDR3 coding sequence is TGCAGTGCTGGGACACTTGAGGGGTACAATGAGCAGTTCTTC. Its translation: CSAGTLEGYNEQFF.

Many counts were recorded for this clonotype. The chain employs TRBV10-3 and TRBJ2-1; 8 nucleotides agree with TRBD2. The V and J ends lost 6 bases and 6 bases, in that order; junction bases with no gene match: 7. This CDR3 region has 14 residues. Per germline, CDR1 ENHRY and CDR2 SYGVKD. CDR3 DNA: TGTGCCATCAGCGATGGACTAGCCGTCAATGAGCAGTTCTTC. This codes for CAISDGLAVNEQFF.

J is TRBJ2-6 and V is TRBV4-1; D is uncertain. The CDR3 covers 16 residues. V lost 4 bases, J lost 1 base, and 11 bases lay in between. Germline values: CDR1 MGHRA, CDR2 YSYEKL. CDR3 DNA: TGCGCCAGCAGCCGCCTCCCACGGTCTGGGGCCAACGTCCTGACTTTC. Translated, it gives CASSRLPRSGANVLTF.

The chain joins TRBV5-1 to TRBJ2-5, with a tentative D call TRBD1 (5 bases). Trimming left V 1 base short and J 8 bases short, with 12 bases between. The CDR3 has 13 amino acids. The germline V gene encodes CDR1 SGHRS and CDR2 YFSETQ. The CDR3 loop is CASSLWGRYTQYF. CDR3 coding DNA: TGCGCCAGCAGCTTGTGGGGCCGTTATACCCAGTACTTC. Combining the CDR3 with reference TRBV5-1 and TRBJ2-5 gives the whole variable domain KAGVTQTPRYLIKTRGQQVTLSCSPISGHRSVSWYQQTPGQGLQFLFEYFSETQRNKGNFPGRFSGRQFSNSRSEMNVSTLELGDSALYLCASSLWGRYTQYFGPGTRLLVL.

This clonotype was counted between two and nine times. The chain joins TRBV30 to TRBJ1-4; D gene unclear. The V gene's germline CDR1 is GTSNPN and CDR2 SVGIG (reference sequence). The CDR3 runs to 13 residues. The V gene lost 4 bases and the J gene lost 6 bases, with 12 bases spanning the gap. CDR3 in DNA: TGTGCCTGGAACCAGCGGCGGGATGAAAAACTGTTTTTT. Translated, it gives CAWNQRRDEKLFF.

This clonotype was recorded many times. The CDR3 DNA sequence: TGCAGTGTCCGCATAGCTTTGGAGACCCAGTACTTC. Amino acids: CSVRIALETQYF. The gene calls are TRBV20-1 and TRBJ2-5; no firm D call. The CDR3 spans 12 residues. Germline V gene lookup returns CDR1 DFQATT and CDR2 SNEGSKA (reference sequence). Trimming left V 7 bases short and J 5 bases short, with 14 bases between.